The 29 T cell receptor beta chains listed next were all sequenced from one sample in a study of CXCR3-negative and CXCR3-positive naive CD8 T cells. The study made its TRB cDNA libraries by 5' RACE, adding UMI labels. Following a re-call of the 5' RACE reads, TCRdb has one entry per CDR3 protein and lacks DNA. The specimen's table records some 130,000 distinct CDR3 sequences. These TCRs are of unknown antigen specificity. General study points: Hydrophobicity was higher for TRB CDR3s found in CXCR3-positive naive cells than in CXCR3-negative naive cells.

Specimen: naive CXCR3+ CD8+ T cells from blood. Sample subset: CD45RO-CCR7+CD27+CD95- naive CD8+ T cells expressing CXCR3 (TNR3+). Receptor source: a human donor in good health. Some clones in this sample may be carry-over from other donors' samples.

The genes are TRBV7-6 and TRBJ2-5. The germline V gene encodes CDR1 SGHVS and CDR2 FNYEAQ. The CDR3 has 14 residues. CDR3 sequence: CASSFAANQETQYF.

CDR3 sequence: CASSPTGHLGNTIYF. The chain carries TRBV7-9 and TRBJ1-3. This CDR3 contains 15 residues. Germline CDR1 reads SEHNR; CDR2 reads FQNEAQ (reference sequence).

The V call is TRBV7-9, the J call TRBJ1-1; checking the TCRdb D call of TRBD1 is not possible without DNA. CDR3 length equals 13 residues. Germline lookup yields CDR1 SEHNR and CDR2 FQNEAQ (reference sequence). This chain's CDR3 is CASSPRGMSEAFF.

The chain recombines TRBV19 with TRBJ1-5. The CDR3 length is 15 residues. Germline CDR1 and CDR2: LNHDA and SQIVND (reference sequence). This CDR3 is CASSISTAPNQPQHF.

The genes are TRBV14 and TRBJ2-1; TCRdb lists TRBD2, though no DNA is available to test this call. The CDR3 runs to 17 residues. The germline V gene encodes CDR1 SGHDN and CDR2 FVKESK. CDR3 protein: CASSQDQAAVGENEQFF.

This chain connects TRBV7-3 to TRBJ2-5. Germline CDR1 and CDR2: SGHTA and FQGTGA. CDR3 size: 15 residues. The CDR3 reads CASSLSGRDQETQYF.

The chain recombines TRBV15 with TRBJ1-4. The CDR3 extends over 11 amino acids. Germline-derived CDR1 and CDR2 are LNHNV and YYDKDF (reference sequence). CDR3 region: CATSSWAELFF.

This CDR3 is CASSQWGLAGAKDTQYF. The chain has TRBV11-2 and TRBJ2-3; TCRdb's D call, TRBD2, is unchecked because there is no DNA. Per the germline V gene, CDR1 is SGHAT and CDR2 is FQNNGV. The CDR3 spans 17 residues.

This chain connects TRBV4-1 to TRBJ2-7; the TCRdb call, TRBD2, lacks DNA for checking. Germline V gene sequence: CDR1 MGHRA, CDR2 YSYEKL. CDR3 length: 16 amino acids. The CDR3 here is CASSPDQTSGSYEQYF.

The chain couples TRBV29-1 to TRBJ2-7. The CDR3 runs 11 residues. CDR1 is SQVTM and CDR2 is ANQGSEA in the germline V gene. CDR3 protein: CSVADPYEQYF.

The gene calls are TRBV4-2 and TRBJ1-2; lacking DNA, the TRBD1 call made by TCRdb goes unchecked. This CDR3 has 15 amino acids. CDR1 and CDR2 (germline): LGHNA, YNFKEQ. The CDR3 sequence is CASSQDLEGYYGYTF.

This sequence joins TRBV7-2 and TRBJ2-1; TCRdb returns TRBD1, unconfirmable since there is no DNA. The CDR3 totals 15 residues. Germline assignment: CDR1 SGHTA and CDR2 FQGNSA. CDR3 amino acids: CASSLGQGRGNEQFF.

This chain connects TRBV10-3 to TRBJ2-1; absent DNA, TCRdb's TRBD2 call cannot be checked. This CDR3 comprises 21 residues. The V gene's germline CDR1 is ENHRY and CDR2 SYGVKD. The CDR3 region is CAISVTSVYSGLAGANNEQFF.

The chain has TRBV6-5 and TRBJ2-7; as DNA is missing, the TRBD2 call by TCRdb cannot be tested. The germline gives CDR1 MNHEY, CDR2 SVGAGI. There are 15 residues in the CDR3. CDR3: CASSPISGGAFFQYF.

The V gene is TRBV6-6, the J gene TRBJ1-2; absent DNA, TCRdb's TRBD1 call cannot be checked. CDR3 length: 15 residues. Germline V gene sequence: CDR1 MNHNY, CDR2 SVGAGI (reference sequence). The CDR3 sequence is CASSPPDRGPHGYTF.

This rearrangement joins TRBV5-6 to TRBJ2-6; TCRdb's D call, TRBD1, is unchecked because there is no DNA. Germline V lookup: CDR1 SGHDT, CDR2 YYEEEE. This CDR3 region has 18 residues. The CDR3 spells CASSLRTFKDSGANVLTF.

V and J are TRBV29-1 and TRBJ1-1; TCRdb returns TRBD1, unconfirmable since there is no DNA. Germline V gene data show CDR1 as SQVTM and CDR2 as ANQGSEA. The CDR3 totals 12 residues. The CDR3 spells CSALTSNTEAFF.

This chain uses TRBV6-5 with TRBJ2-7; TCRdb names TRBD1, which stays unverified in the absence of DNA. This CDR3 is built from 14 residues. The germline V gene encodes CDR1 MNHEY and CDR2 SVGAGI. CDR3 sequence: CASSPGLGAYEQYF.

This chain connects TRBV29-1 to TRBJ1-2. The CDR3 length is 13 residues. Germline V gene lookup returns CDR1 SQVTM and CDR2 ANQGSEA. The chain's CDR3 is CSAVGQSDYGYTF.

The chain combines TRBV5-1 with TRBJ2-7; TCRdb's D call of TRBD1 is untestable without DNA. Germline V gene data show CDR1 as SGHRS and CDR2 as YFSETQ. The CDR3 covers 13 residues. Here the CDR3 reads CASSLVGDYEQYF.

The chain employs TRBV9 and TRBJ1-1; TCRdb outputs TRBD1, but without DNA this stays unchecked. Germline V lookup: CDR1 SGDLS, CDR2 YYNGEE. The CDR3 covers 15 residues. CDR3 residues: CASSVGGGGNTEAFF.

This CDR3 reads CSVVPNYYGYTF. The chain is built from TRBV29-1 and TRBJ1-2. The CDR3 runs to 12 residues. Per germline, CDR1 SQVTM and CDR2 ANQGSEA.

The genes are TRBV6-2 or TRBV6-3 and TRBJ1-5. Germline CDR1 reads MNHEY; CDR2 reads SVGEGT. CDR3 length equals 15 residues. The CDR3 sequence: CASSYSSGLEQPQHF.

The chain has TRBV6-1 and TRBJ2-5. Germline CDR1 MNHNS, CDR2 SASEGT. The CDR3 runs 16 residues. This CDR3 reads CASSASSWALQETQYF.

This chain uses TRBV29-1 with TRBJ2-3; the D call from TCRdb, TRBD1, cannot be confirmed without DNA. In germline, CDR1 is SQVTM, CDR2 ANQGSEA. The CDR3 has 13 amino acids. CDR3 region: CSVGDRVTDTQYF.

V usage is TRBV2 and J usage is TRBJ2-7; TCRdb calls TRBD1, which cannot be checked without DNA. This CDR3 contains 15 residues. Per the germline V gene, CDR1 is SNHLY and CDR2 is FYNNEI. The chain's CDR3 is CASSGPGTGIDEQYF.

The chain has TRBV3-1 and TRBJ2-1. CDR3 length: 15 residues. Germline-derived CDR1 and CDR2 are LGHDT and YNNKEL (reference sequence). CDR3 protein: CASSLGLAPYNEQFF.

The V gene is TRBV4-1, the J gene TRBJ2-7; TCRdb outputs TRBD2, but without DNA this stays unchecked. Per the germline V gene, CDR1 is MGHRA and CDR2 is YSYEKL. This CDR3 contains 15 residues. CDR3 residues: CASSQDSSGTYEQYF.

The CDR3 is CASSEQKNYGYTF. The chain carries TRBV6-1 and TRBJ1-2. Germline CDR1 is MNHNS and CDR2 is SASEGT. The CDR3 spans 13 residues.